The next 17 T cell receptor beta chains were all read from a single sample in a study of T cell responses to AZD1222 COVID-19 vaccine. Sequenced by immunoSEQ multiplex PCR; TCRdb stores in-frame clones only, minus some. The sample yields some 150,000 clones, around 88% seen once. The input for sequencing was peripheral blood, taken on day 0 of AZD1222 vaccination. These receptors were collected from an adult in good health.

The CDR3 reads CASSPGPYYEQYF. CDR3 nucleotides: TGTGCCAGCTCACCAGGGCCGTACTACGAGCAGTACTTC. The V call is TRBV18, the J call TRBJ2-7; D is uncertain. CDR1 is KGHSH and CDR2 is LQKENI in the germline V gene. This CDR3 contains 13 residues. Trimming cost V 2 bases and J 3 bases, with 8 bases left between them.

V usage is TRBV27 and J usage is TRBJ2-1, with D hard to call. CDR1 and CDR2 from the germline V gene are MNHEY and SMNVEV (reference sequence). The CDR3 sequence is 13 residues long. Deletions cut 10 bases from V and 3 bases from J, with 13 bases between. As DNA, the CDR3 is TGTGCCATCAAAGGGCCCGTCTACAATGAGCAGTTCTTC. Translation: CAIKGPVYNEQFF.

This chain joins TRBV24-1 and TRBJ2-1; D is possibly TRBD2 (5 bases). This CDR3 has 17 amino acids. Trimming took off 3 bases at V and 8 bases at J, with 22 bases between the two ends. Germline V gene sequence: CDR1 KGHDR, CDR2 SFDVKD. The CDR3 protein is CATSDGSLGISGHEQFF. Here the CDR3 DNA reads TGTGCCACCAGTGATGGGAGCCTAGGGATCTCGGGCCATGAGCAGTTCTTC.

The chain is built from TRBV7-6 and TRBJ2-7; no clear D gene. Germline CDR1 is SGHVS and CDR2 is FNYEAQ. V was cut by 3 bases and J by 0 bases, with 9 bases left in between. This CDR3 is 14 amino acids long. The CDR3: CASSFTSTSYEQYF. In DNA form, the CDR3 reads TGTGCCAGCAGCTTCACAAGCACCTCCTACGAGCAGTACTTC.

The chain recombines TRBV5-1 with TRBJ2-1, with D unclear. Germline V gene data show CDR1 as SGHRS and CDR2 as YFSETQ. Trimming removed 1 base from V and 0 bases from J, with 8 bases in between. The CDR3 is 15 amino acids. The CDR3, as DNA: TGCGCCAGCAGCTTGTTACAAAGCTCCTACAATGAGCAGTTCTTC. Protein: CASSLLQSSYNEQFF. The full variable domain, in which reference TRBV5-1 and TRBJ2-1 provide the parts outside the CDR3, is KAGVTQTPRYLIKTRGQQVTLSCSPISGHRSVSWYQQTPGQGLQFLFEYFSETQRNKGNFPGRFSGRQFSNSRSEMNVSTLELGDSALYLCASSLLQSSYNEQFFGPGTRLTVL.

The chain joins TRBV28 to TRBJ1-5; no clear D. V lost 4 bases, J lost 5 bases, and 15 bases lay in between. The CDR3 loop spans 15 amino acids. Germline V gives CDR1 MDHEN, CDR2 SYDVKM. The CDR3 reads CASSSTSSLHQPQHF. In nucleotides, the CDR3 is TGTGCCAGCAGTTCAACAAGTTCGTTACATCAGCCCCAGCATTTT.

This clone was picked up a small number of times. The chain recombines TRBV4-3 with TRBJ1-4; maybe TRBD1 (5 bases). Germline lookup yields CDR1 LGHNA and CDR2 YSLEER. The CDR3 spans 15 residues. The V end lost 4 bases, the J end lost 0 bases, and 9 bases lay between the germline ends. The CDR3 DNA follows: TGCGCCAGCAGCCGACAGTTTTCAACTAATGAAAAACTGTTTTTT. Translation: CASSRQFSTNEKLFF.

This rearrangement joins TRBV11-3 to TRBJ1-2; maybe TRBD1 (5 bases). Trimming shortened V by 4 bases and J by 5 bases, and 20 bases separated the two germline ends. Germline CDR1 and CDR2: SGHNT and YENEEA. The CDR3 extends over 16 amino acids. CDR3 in DNA: TGTGCCAGCAGCTCAAGACCGGGGGTTAGTGGTTATGGCTACACCTTC. Translation: CASSSRPGVSGYGYTF.

The CDR3 reads CASSEAWAGRSNQPQHF. For the CDR3, the DNA is TGTGCCAGCAGTGAAGCGTGGGCAGGACGTAGCAATCAGCCCCAGCATTTT. The chain employs TRBV6-1 and TRBJ1-5; D ambiguous. The CDR3 loop spans 17 amino acids. Trimming removed 0 bases from V and 0 bases from J, with 12 bases in between. In germline, CDR1 is MNHNS, CDR2 SASEGT.

This clone was picked up a small number of times. V is TRBV7-9 and J is TRBJ2-7; 11 bases match TRBD1. The CDR3 length is 14 residues. Germline loops: CDR1 SEHNR, CDR2 FQNEAQ (reference sequence). The trim removed 4 bases at V and 4 bases at J, leaving 3 bases unmatched. Written as DNA, the CDR3 is TGTGCCAGCAGCTGGGACAGGGGGGTATACGAGCAGTACTTC. Encoded protein: CASSWDRGVYEQYF.

With respect to this clone: An end of the junction differs from the germline gene, which may be a read error. This chain connects TRBV7-7 to TRBJ1-3; a weak D match, TRBD1 (6 bases). CDR3 length: 16 amino acids. Looked up from germline, CDR1 is SSHAT and CDR2 is FNYEAQ (reference sequence). The CDR3: CASSLGPGHSGNTIYF. CDR3 in DNA: TGTGCTAGCAGCTTAGGGCCGGGACACTCTGGAAACACCATATATTTT.

This chain connects TRBV12-3 or TRBV12-4 to TRBJ2-7, with TRBD1 matching over 7 bases. With 5 bases clipped from V and 12 bases from J, the junction kept 13 bases outside the gene matches. The CDR3 has 13 residues. CDR3 DNA: TGTGCCAGCAGTCGACGGACAGGATCGAACATGTACTTC. Translated, it gives CASSRRTGSNMYF.

The CDR3 loop reads CASSQDPQVSYEQYF. The CDR3 nucleotides are TGCGCCAGCAGCCAAGATCCGCAGGTATCCTACGAGCAGTACTTC. The V call is TRBV4-1, the J call TRBJ2-7; D gene ambiguous. The germline gives CDR1 MGHRA, CDR2 YSYEKL. The V end lost 0 bases, the J end lost 1 base, and 10 bases lay between the germline ends. The CDR3 is 15 amino acids.

Here the CDR3 reads CASSPGTDNYGYTF. The CDR3 coding sequence is TGTGCCAGCTCCCCCGGGACAGATAACTATGGCTACACCTTC. This chain connects TRBV18 to TRBJ1-2; 7 bases agree with TRBD1. Looked up from germline, CDR1 is KGHSH and CDR2 is LQKENI. V was pared by 6 bases and J by 1 base, with 5 bases of the junction left unmatched. This CDR3 is built from 14 residues.

The rearrangement joins TRBV4-3 to TRBJ1-3; no reliable D call. Trimming shortened V by 1 base and J by 2 bases, and 15 bases separated the two germline ends. CDR3 length: 17 amino acids. Per the germline V gene, CDR1 is LGHNA and CDR2 is YSLEER. CDR3: CASSQGLAGSTGNTIYF. CDR3 nucleotides: TGCGCCAGCAGCCAAGGCCTGGCCGGATCTACTGGAAACACCATATATTTT.

In its sample, this clone was seen a few times. V is TRBV19 and J is TRBJ1-5; D gene uncertain. Trimming pared 2 bases from V and 2 bases from J, leaving 7 bases between. Per the germline V gene, CDR1 is LNHDA and CDR2 is SQIVND (reference sequence). There are 14 residues in the CDR3. CDR3 sequence (DNA): TGTGCCAGTAGTATACGAACTGGCAATCAGCCCCAGCATTTT. Its protein product is CASSIRTGNQPQHF.

This clone was seen once. The chain employs TRBV10-3 and TRBJ2-7, with 9 bases matching TRBD2. The V gene's germline CDR1 is ENHRY and CDR2 SYGVKD. The CDR3 has 13 amino acids. With 6 bases clipped from V and 11 bases from J, the junction kept 11 bases outside the gene matches. DNA for the CDR3: TGTGCCATCAGGGAGCCTAAGACTAGCGGAGAGTACTTC. This sequence encodes CAIREPKTSGEYF.